The subject of this entry is one TCR beta chain. Its target is unknown. The source of the sample is a study of PD-L1 blockade in urothelial cancer. The study, taken as a whole, reports: Below-median pretreatment blood TCR clonality was associated with improved progression-free and overall survival.

V lost 2 bases to trimming and J lost 2 bases, with 12 bases between them. The length of the CDR3 is 15 residues. The germline gives CDR1 MGHRA, CDR2 YSYEKL. Between 1 and 8 samples per patient were obtained, pretreatment and on-treatment. TCRdb's table, derived via immunoSEQ multiplex PCR, lists solely in-frame clones and lacks some. Of 40,000 to 45,000 clones listed, roughly four fifths are singletons. The source of this sequence is a man between 65 and 79 years old with urothelial cancer. The rearrangement joins TRBV4-1 to TRBJ2-5; a possible D gene is TRBD1 (6 bases). The sequences come from PBMCs, collected around atezolizumab (anti-PD-L1) treatment. CDR3 protein: CASSQRGQIQETQYF. The DNA for the CDR3 is TGCGCCAGCAGCCAACGCGGACAGATTCAAGAGACCCAGTACTTC.